This T cell receptor (beta chain) derives from a study of blood T cell repertoires in COVID-19 (dated by TCRdb to the early 2020s). Regarding the study in general: The collaborator samples originated in the United States, Italy and Spain and spanned the acute and convalescent phases of COVID-19. HLA class I and class II types, where available, came from metadata supplied by the sample provider rather than from assay-based typing. The prospective study material was composed of cDNA or gDNA derived from T cells, B-cell-depleted T cells, or PBMCs. Nearly every sample came with metadata listing a de-identified subject ID, COVID-19 status, age in years and sex. Subjects who had been exposed to COVID-19, were actively infected with it, or had recovered from it provided the deeply sampled blood TCRbeta repertoires that made up the dataset. The samples were drawn from the first 160 participants of the ongoing ImmuneRACE study and from some 1,300 subjects provided by 6 global collaborators. The repertoires were released in a freely available public database meant as a resource for research on the immune response to SARS-CoV-2. The study at large found these results: How much clinical and demographic metadata was included differed by source and by participant, and the metadata was provided uncurated.

Collaborating institutions collected whole blood in K2EDTA tubes following their own protocols. Collaborator samples were shipped for TCRbeta analysis as frozen whole blood, isolated PBMCs, or DNA extracted from either sample type. The table lists this clone with a count of one. No cognate antigen has been identified for it. Base qualities are missing; no much larger clone stands one base away. V trim: 1 base; J trim: 8 bases; unmatched bases: 5. The germline V gene specifies MNHNS as CDR1 and SASEGT as CDR2. Reading from cysteine to phenylalanine, the CDR3 counts 16 amino acids. Only the CDR3 DNA stays, 48 bases, in frame from base 1. TCRbeta CDR3 regions were amplified from genomic DNA by means of the immunoSEQ Assay, a bias-controlled multiplex PCR. Per the authors' processing: Nucleated cell counts per sample were estimated from amplification of reference gene primers within the assay. To quantify the absolute abundance of each unique TCRbeta CDR3 rearrangement, sequence reads were collapsed and filtered. For each sample, productive Simpson clonality was calculated as the square root of Simpson's diversity index over productive rearrangements. TCRdb's version of the immuneACCESS table is confined to in-frame rearrangements and falls short of the full clone set. An unresolved V gene accounts for under half of the shortfall where checked; the remainder is of unknown origin. V and J calls plus clone size are reproduced from that table; the DNA served to infer D and trimming. The sample table records around 30,000 clones; 85% to 95% of these occur just once. The ten largest make up about 3.9% of the sample.

The sequence links TRBV6-1 to TRBJ2-1, with 13 bases aligning to TRBD2. Sequenced material: peripheral blood. This receptor was taken from a human donor with active COVID-19. The donor label of this sample is uncertain. The CDR3 reads CASSEGRTSGSDEQFF. The nucleotides are TGTGCCAGCAGTGAAGGCCGGACTAGCGGGAGCGATGAGCAGTTCTTC.